This paragraph covers one TCR beta chain sequence. This sample was included in a study of blood T cell repertoires in COVID-19. Study information: The samples span acute and convalescent COVID-19 from the United States, Italy and Spain. T cells, B-cell-depleted T cells, or PBMCs supplied cDNA or gDNA.

Germline V gene sequence: CDR1 SNHLY, CDR2 FYNNEI. The CDR3 extends over 15 amino acids. V shed 6 bases and J shed 3 bases, with 17 bases lying between them. The table came from immunoSEQ multiplex PCR; TCRdb's copy has only in-frame clones and leaves some out. This table has fewer than 150,000 clones, 70% to 90% appearing once. The receptor's source is a woman aged 50 to 65 with acute or convalescent COVID-19. This rearrangement joins TRBV2 to TRBJ2-5; D possibly corresponds to TRBD2 (7 bases). Sequencing used peripheral blood. As DNA, the CDR3 is TGTGCCAGCAGGCTGGGAGGGGGGGGAGAAGAGACCCAGTACTTC. Amino acid sequence: CASRLGGGGEETQYF.